Detailed here is one TCR beta chain. This entry is derived from a study of control samples from healthy donors and cancer patients. This CDR3 is 14 amino acids long. J gave up 3 bases and V 5 bases, and 4 bases lay outside the gene matches. Looked up from germline, CDR1 is MNHEY and CDR2 is SMNVEV (reference sequence). Clones were sequenced by immunoSEQ multiplex PCR, and TCRdb holds only the in-frame ones, with some missing. The table records roughly 120,000 clones, about 91% of them present only once. Sample: blood. V usage is TRBV27 and J usage is TRBJ1-2; the match to TRBD1 covers 9 bases. This sequence was found in a man in his forties or fifties in good health. CDR3 sequence: CASSRDRVDYGYTF. The CDR3 DNA is TGTGCCAGCAGTAGGGACAGGGTTGACTATGGCTACACCTTC.